Presented here are 14 T cell receptor beta chains from one specimen sequenced in a study of T cells in localized non-small cell lung cancer. The data were produced by immunoSEQ multiplex PCR, yet TCRdb's version contains in-frame clones alone and is incomplete. Of approximately 43,000 clones listed, around 83% are singletons. Sequenced material: peripheral blood, taken before any cancer treatment. Source of these receptors: a woman aged 18-49 years with stage III lung adenocarcinoma.

This clone was seen a single time. The V gene is TRBV5-1, the J gene TRBJ1-1; possibly TRBD1 for D (5 bases). Deletions cut 1 base from V and 5 bases from J, with 15 bases between. Germline V gene data show CDR1 as SGHRS and CDR2 as YFSETQ. This CDR3 has 15 amino acids. The CDR3 is CASSLRAGEGTEAFF. The CDR3 nucleotides are TGCGCCAGCAGCTTGAGGGCCGGGGAGGGGACTGAAGCTTTCTTT. The whole variable domain, remainder taken from reference TRBV5-1 and TRBJ1-1, is KAGVTQTPRYLIKTRGQQVTLSCSPISGHRSVSWYQQTPGQGLQFLFEYFSETQRNKGNFPGRFSGRQFSNSRSEMNVSTLELGDSALYLCASSLRAGEGTEAFFGQGTRLTVV.

The chain is built from TRBV19 and TRBJ2-2; 8 bases agree with TRBD1. This CDR3 has 13 amino acids. Germline assignment: CDR1 LNHDA and CDR2 SQIVND (reference sequence). V lost 10 bases, J lost 1 base, and 2 bases stayed unmatched. CDR3 DNA: TGTGCCACGGGACAGGTGAACACCGGGGAGCTGTTTTTT. It codes for CATGQVNTGELFF. Together with reference TRBV19 and TRBJ2-2, the CDR3 gives the full variable domain: DGGITQSPKYLFRKEGQNVTLSCEQNLNHDAMYWYRQDPGQGLRLIYYSQIVNDFQKGDIAEGYSVSREKKESFPLTVTSAQKNPTAFYLCATGQVNTGELFFGEGSRLTVL.

V is TRBV18 and J is TRBJ2-5, with 7 bases aligning to TRBD2. Losses at the gene ends were 4 bases for V and 5 bases for J; bases not matched to a gene: 7. The CDR3 runs to 14 residues. Germline lookup yields CDR1 KGHSH and CDR2 LQKENI. The CDR3 DNA is TGTGCCAGCTCACGTTCGGGAGGATGGGAGACCCAGTACTTC. Translating gives CASSRSGGWETQYF.

This clone was counted between two and nine times. V usage is TRBV19 and J usage is TRBJ1-2; 7 bases fit TRBD1. Germline V gene data show CDR1 as LNHDA and CDR2 as SQIVND (reference sequence). The CDR3 is 15 amino acids. Trimming took 5 bases from V and 4 from J; bases not matched to a gene: 10. The CDR3 reads CASSLITGQSYGYTF. In DNA form, the CDR3 reads TGTGCCAGTAGTTTAATCACGGGACAGTCCTATGGCTACACCTTC.

This chain connects TRBV6-1 to TRBJ1-5; no firm D call. Germline V gene lookup returns CDR1 MNHNS and CDR2 SASEGT. The CDR3 sequence is 14 residues long. V was cut by 2 bases and J by 7 bases, with 12 bases left in between. The CDR3 loop reads CASSERVGGQPQHF. The CDR3 DNA follows: TGTGCCAGCAGTGAACGGGTTGGAGGCCAGCCCCAGCATTTT.

The J gene is TRBJ2-7, the V gene TRBV5-4; 9 bases match TRBD1. The CDR3 runs to 16 residues. The germline V gene encodes CDR1 SGHNT and CDR2 YYREEE (reference sequence). V was clipped by 4 bases and J by 3 bases; unmatched bases: 11. The CDR3 protein is CASSLAAPGQGYEQYF. CDR3 DNA: TGTGCCAGCAGCCTCGCAGCACCGGGACAGGGCTACGAGCAGTACTTC.

This clone was seen a single time. The rearrangement links TRBV6-5 to TRBJ2-5, with D possibly being TRBD2 (6 bases). The V end was cut by 6 bases, the J end by 3 bases, with 14 bases between. Germline V gene data show CDR1 as MNHEY and CDR2 as SVGAGI. The CDR3 covers 14 residues. DNA of the CDR3: TGTGCCAGCAGCAACAGGAGGGCTGAAGAGACCCAGTACTTC. Its protein product is CASSNRRAEETQYF.

The chain has TRBV9 and TRBJ2-1, with a weak D call TRBD2 (6 bases). CDR1 SGDLS and CDR2 YYNGEE come from the germline V gene. Trimming cost V 0 bases and J 4 bases, with 14 bases left between them. This CDR3 comprises 16 residues. The CDR3 region has the DNA TGTGCCAGCAGCGTAGGGGGAGGCATGCGTTACAATGAGCAGTTCTTC. Translating it yields CASSVGGGMRYNEQFF.

This chain links TRBV6-5 with TRBJ1-1; 7 nucleotides line up with TRBD1. Germline loops: CDR1 MNHEY, CDR2 SVGAGI. Losses at the gene ends were 2 bases for V and 1 base for J; bases not matched to a gene: 4. This CDR3 region has 15 residues. The CDR3 sequence is CASSYRRTGNTEAFF. DNA for the CDR3: TGTGCCAGCAGTTACCGAAGGACAGGGAACACTGAAGCTTTCTTT.

The chain recombines TRBV7-2 with TRBJ2-1; D call uncertain. V was pared by 1 base and J by 10 bases, with 8 bases between. The length of the CDR3 is 12 residues. Germline V gives CDR1 SGHTA, CDR2 FQGNSA. The DNA of the CDR3 is TGTGCCAGCAGCTTAGTCCAATCCGAGCAGTTCTTC. It is translated as CASSLVQSEQFF. The full variable domain, rest sourced from reference TRBV7-2 and TRBJ2-1, is GAGVSQSPSNKVTEKGKDVELRCDPISGHTALYWYRQSLGQGLEFLIYFQGNSAPDKSGLPSDRFSAERTGGSVSTLTIQRTQQEDSAVYLCASSLVQSEQFFGPGTRLTVL.

The chain uses TRBV6-1 and TRBJ2-3; 10 nucleotides align to TRBD2. V was clipped by 4 bases and J by 4 bases; unmatched bases: 8. In germline, CDR1 is MNHNS, CDR2 SASEGT. The CDR3 runs 16 residues. The CDR3 DNA sequence: TGTGCCAGCAGTGGTAGCGGGGGGCACCGCGCAGATACGCAGTATTTT. It codes for CASSGSGGHRADTQYF.

This clone was counted a few times. This sequence joins TRBV10-3 and TRBJ1-5; D is ambiguous. V was shortened by 0 bases and J by 6 bases, with 12 bases between the two germline ends. CDR3 length: 15 residues. Germline CDR1 ENHRY, CDR2 SYGVKD. For the CDR3, the DNA is TGTGCCATCAGTGAGTCGGAGGAGGGAGGTCAGCCCCAGCATTTT. This sequence encodes CAISESEEGGQPQHF.

This clone was seen more than once but under ten times. The chain uses TRBV2 and TRBJ1-6; D is undetermined. This CDR3 has 14 residues. Trimming shortened V by 0 bases and J by 5 bases, and 5 bases separated the two germline ends. Per germline, CDR1 SNHLY and CDR2 FYNNEI. The CDR3 is CASSEAWDNSPLHF. CDR3 sequence (DNA): TGTGCCAGCAGTGAAGCGTGGGATAATTCACCCCTCCACTTT.

The chain links TRBV6-1 to TRBJ2-2; D is ambiguous. Deletions cut 5 bases from V and 7 bases from J, with 14 bases between. The CDR3 length is 14 residues. Germline-derived CDR1 and CDR2 are MNHNS and SASEGT. The CDR3 region has the DNA TGTGCCAGCAGTAGTGGGCAGTGGAACGGGGAGCTGTTTTTT. Amino acids: CASSSGQWNGELFF.